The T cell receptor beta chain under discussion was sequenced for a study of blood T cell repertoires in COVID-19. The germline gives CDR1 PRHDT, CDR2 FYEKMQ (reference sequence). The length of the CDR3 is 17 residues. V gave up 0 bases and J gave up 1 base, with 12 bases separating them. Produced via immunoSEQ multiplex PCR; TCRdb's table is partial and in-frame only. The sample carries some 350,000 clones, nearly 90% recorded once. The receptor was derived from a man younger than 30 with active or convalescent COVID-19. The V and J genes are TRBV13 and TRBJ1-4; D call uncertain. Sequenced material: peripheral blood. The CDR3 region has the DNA TGTGCCAGCAGCTTAGGGCATGCGGTGGTAACTAATGAAAAACTGTTTTTT. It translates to CASSLGHAVVTNEKLFF.